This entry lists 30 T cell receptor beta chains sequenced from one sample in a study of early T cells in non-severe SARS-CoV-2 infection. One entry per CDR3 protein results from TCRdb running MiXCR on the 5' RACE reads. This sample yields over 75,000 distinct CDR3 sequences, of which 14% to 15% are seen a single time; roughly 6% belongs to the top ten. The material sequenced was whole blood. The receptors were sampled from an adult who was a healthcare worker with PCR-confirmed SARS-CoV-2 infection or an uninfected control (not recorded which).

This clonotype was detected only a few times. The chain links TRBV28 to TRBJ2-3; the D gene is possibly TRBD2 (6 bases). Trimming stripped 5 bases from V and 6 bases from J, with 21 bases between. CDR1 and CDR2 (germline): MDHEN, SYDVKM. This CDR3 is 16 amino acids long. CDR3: CASSVLAGPSQDTQYF. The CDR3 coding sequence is TGTGCCAGCAGTGTGCTGGCGGGACCGTCCCAGGATACGCAGTATTTT.

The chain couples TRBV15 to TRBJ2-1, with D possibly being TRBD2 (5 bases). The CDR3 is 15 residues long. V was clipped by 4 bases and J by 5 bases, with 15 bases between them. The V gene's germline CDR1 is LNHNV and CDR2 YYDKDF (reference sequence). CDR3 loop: CATSILGIANNEQFF. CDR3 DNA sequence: TGTGCCACCAGCATCCTGGGAATAGCGAACAATGAGCAGTTCTTC.

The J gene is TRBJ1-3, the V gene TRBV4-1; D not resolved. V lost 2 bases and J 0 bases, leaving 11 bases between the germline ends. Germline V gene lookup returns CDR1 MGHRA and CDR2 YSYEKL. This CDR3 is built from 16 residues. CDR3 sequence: CASSQITINSGNTIYF. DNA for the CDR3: TGCGCCAGCAGCCAAATCACAATTAACTCTGGAAACACCATATATTTT.

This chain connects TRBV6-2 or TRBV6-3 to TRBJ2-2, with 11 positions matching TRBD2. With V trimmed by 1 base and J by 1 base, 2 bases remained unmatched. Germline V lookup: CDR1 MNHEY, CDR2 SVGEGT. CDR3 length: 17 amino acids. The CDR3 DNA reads TGTGCCAGCAGTTACTACGGACTAGCGGGGAACACCGGGGAGCTGTTTTTT. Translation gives CASSYYGLAGNTGELFF.

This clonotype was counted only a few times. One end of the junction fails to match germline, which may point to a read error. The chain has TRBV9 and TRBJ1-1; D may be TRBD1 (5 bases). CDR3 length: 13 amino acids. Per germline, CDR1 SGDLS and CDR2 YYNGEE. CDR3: CASSVGVYTEVFF. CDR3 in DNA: TGTGCCAGCAGCGTGGGGGTTTACACTGAAGTTTTCTTT.

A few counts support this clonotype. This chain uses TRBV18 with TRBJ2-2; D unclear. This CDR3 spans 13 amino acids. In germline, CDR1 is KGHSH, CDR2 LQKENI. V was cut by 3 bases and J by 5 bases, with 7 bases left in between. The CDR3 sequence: CASSPRPTGELFF. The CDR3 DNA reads TGTGCCAGCTCACCGAGACCTACCGGGGAGCTGTTTTTT. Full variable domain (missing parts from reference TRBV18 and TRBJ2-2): NAGVMQNPRHLVRRRGQEARLRCSPMKGHSHVYWYRQLPEEGLKFMVYLQKENIIDESGMPKERFSAEFPKEGPSILRIQQVVRGDSAAYFCASSPRPTGELFFGEGSRLTVL.

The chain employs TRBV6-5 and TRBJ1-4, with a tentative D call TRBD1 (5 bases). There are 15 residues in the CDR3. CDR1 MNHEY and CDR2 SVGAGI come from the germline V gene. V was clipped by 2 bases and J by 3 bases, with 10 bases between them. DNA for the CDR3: TGTGCCAGCAGTTACCGGGGCAGGTCTAATGAAAAACTGTTTTTT. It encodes CASSYRGRSNEKLFF.

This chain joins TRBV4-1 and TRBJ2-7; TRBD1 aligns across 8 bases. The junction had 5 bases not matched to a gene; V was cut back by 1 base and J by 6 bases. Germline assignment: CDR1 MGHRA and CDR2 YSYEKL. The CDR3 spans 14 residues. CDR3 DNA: TGCGCCAGCAGCCAAGGGACAGGGACGGGCGAGCAGTACTTC. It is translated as CASSQGTGTGEQYF.

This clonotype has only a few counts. The DNA of the CDR3 is TGTGCCAGCAGCTCACAACAGGGACATAATGAAAAACTGTTTTTT. This translates into CASSSQQGHNEKLFF. The chain links TRBV7-2 to TRBJ1-4; maybe TRBD1 (6 bases). The V gene's germline CDR1 is SGHTA and CDR2 FQGNSA. The CDR3 contains 15 residues. Trimming took off 4 bases at V and 4 bases at J, with 13 bases between the two ends.

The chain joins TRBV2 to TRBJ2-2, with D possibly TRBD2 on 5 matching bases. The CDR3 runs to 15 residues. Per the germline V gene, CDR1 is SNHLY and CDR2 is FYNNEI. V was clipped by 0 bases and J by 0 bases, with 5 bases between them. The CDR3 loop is CASSEAGTNTGELFF. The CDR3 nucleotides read TGTGCCAGCAGTGAAGCCGGGACGAACACCGGGGAGCTGTTTTTT.

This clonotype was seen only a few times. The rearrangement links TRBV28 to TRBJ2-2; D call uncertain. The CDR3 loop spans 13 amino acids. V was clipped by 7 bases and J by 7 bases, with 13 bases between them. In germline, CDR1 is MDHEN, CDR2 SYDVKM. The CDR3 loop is CASTPHQVGELFF. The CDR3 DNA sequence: TGTGCCAGCACCCCCCATCAGGTCGGGGAGCTGTTTTTT.

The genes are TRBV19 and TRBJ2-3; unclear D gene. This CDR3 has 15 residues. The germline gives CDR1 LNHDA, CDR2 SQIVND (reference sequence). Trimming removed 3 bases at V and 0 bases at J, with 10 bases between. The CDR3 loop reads CASSMPLDSTDTQYF. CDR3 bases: TGTGCCAGTAGTATGCCCCTCGACAGCACAGATACGCAGTATTTT.

The DNA of the CDR3 is TGTGCCAGCAGCCCGATAGCGCCAAGGTCTCTTCTGCAGTATTTT. Amino acid sequence: CASSPIAPRSLLQYF. The chain has TRBV7-2 and TRBJ2-3; TRBD2 is a possible D gene (5 bases). CDR1 SGHTA and CDR2 FQGNSA come from the germline V gene. V dropped 5 bases and J dropped 11 bases, with 23 bases sitting between them. This CDR3 is 15 amino acids long.

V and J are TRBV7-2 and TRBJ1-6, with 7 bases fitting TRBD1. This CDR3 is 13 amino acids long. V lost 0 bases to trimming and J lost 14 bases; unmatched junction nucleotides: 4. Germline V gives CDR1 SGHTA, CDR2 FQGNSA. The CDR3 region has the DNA TGTGCCAGCAGCTTAGCGGGCAGGGGGTCCCTCCACTTT. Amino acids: CASSLAGRGSLHF.

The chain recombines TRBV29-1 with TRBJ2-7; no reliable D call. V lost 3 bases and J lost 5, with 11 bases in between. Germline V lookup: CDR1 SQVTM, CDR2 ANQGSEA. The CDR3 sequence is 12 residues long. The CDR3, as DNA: TGCAGCGTTGAGGTCGCGAGGCACGAGCAGTACTTC. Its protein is CSVEVARHEQYF.

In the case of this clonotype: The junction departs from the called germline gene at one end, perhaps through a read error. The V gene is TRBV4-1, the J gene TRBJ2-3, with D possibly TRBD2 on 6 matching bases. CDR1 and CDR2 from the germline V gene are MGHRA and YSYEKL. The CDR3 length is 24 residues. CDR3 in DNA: TGCACCAGCAGCCGAAGATTACGACCGGGAGTAGCACAGATACTTGGGAGTAGCACAGATACGCAGTATTTT. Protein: CTSSRRLRPGVAQILGSSTDTQYF.

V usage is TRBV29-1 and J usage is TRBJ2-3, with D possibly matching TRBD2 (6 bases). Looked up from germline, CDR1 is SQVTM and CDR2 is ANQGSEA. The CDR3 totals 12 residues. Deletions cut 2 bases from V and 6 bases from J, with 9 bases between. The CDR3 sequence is CSVESAGDTQYF. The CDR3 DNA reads TGCAGCGTTGAATCGGCGGGGGATACGCAGTATTTT.

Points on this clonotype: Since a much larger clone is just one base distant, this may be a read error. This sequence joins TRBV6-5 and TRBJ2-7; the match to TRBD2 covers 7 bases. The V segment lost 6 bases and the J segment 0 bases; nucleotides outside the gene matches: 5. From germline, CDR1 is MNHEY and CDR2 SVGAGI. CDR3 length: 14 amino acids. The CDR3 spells CASRTSRSSYEQYF. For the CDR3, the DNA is TGTGCCAGCAGGACTAGCAGGAGCTCCTACGAGCAGTACTTC.

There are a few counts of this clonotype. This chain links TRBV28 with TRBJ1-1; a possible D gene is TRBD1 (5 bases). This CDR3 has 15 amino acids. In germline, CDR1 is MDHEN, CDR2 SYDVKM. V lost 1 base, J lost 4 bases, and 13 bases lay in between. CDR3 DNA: TGTGCCAGCAGTTTATACCGGGGGATGAGCACTGAAGCTTTCTTT. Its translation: CASSLYRGMSTEAFF.

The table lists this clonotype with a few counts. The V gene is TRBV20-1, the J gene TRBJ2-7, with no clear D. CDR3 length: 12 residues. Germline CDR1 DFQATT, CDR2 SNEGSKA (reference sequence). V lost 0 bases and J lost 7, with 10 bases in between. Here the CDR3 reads CSARDLLGEQYF. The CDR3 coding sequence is TGCAGTGCTAGAGACCTCTTAGGGGAGCAGTACTTC.

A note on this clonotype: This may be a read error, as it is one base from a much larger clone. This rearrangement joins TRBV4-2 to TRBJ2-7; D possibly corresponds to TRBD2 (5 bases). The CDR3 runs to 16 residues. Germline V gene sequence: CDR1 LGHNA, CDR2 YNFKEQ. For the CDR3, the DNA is TGTACCAGCAGCCAAGATCCAGCCGGGGATTCCTACGAGCAGTACTTC. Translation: CTSSQDPAGDSYEQYF.

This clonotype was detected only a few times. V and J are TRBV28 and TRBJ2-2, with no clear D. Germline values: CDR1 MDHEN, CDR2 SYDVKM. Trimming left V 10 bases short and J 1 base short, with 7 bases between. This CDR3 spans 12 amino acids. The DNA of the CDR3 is TGTGCCACCGACCGGAACACCGGGGAGCTGTTTTTT. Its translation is CATDRNTGELFF.

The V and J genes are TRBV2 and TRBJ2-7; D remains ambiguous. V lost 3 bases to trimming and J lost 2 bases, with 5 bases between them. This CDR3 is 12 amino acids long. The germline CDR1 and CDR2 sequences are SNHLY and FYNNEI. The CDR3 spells CASSDQTYEQYF. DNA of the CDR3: TGTGCCAGCAGTGACCAAACCTACGAGCAGTACTTC.

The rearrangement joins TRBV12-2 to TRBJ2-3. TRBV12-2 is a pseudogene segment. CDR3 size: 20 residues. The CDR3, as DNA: TGTGCAAGTCAAACAGCCCGATCTAGAGGCATGGGTCCTAGCACAGATACGCAGTATTTT. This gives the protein CASQTARSRGMGPSTDTQYF.

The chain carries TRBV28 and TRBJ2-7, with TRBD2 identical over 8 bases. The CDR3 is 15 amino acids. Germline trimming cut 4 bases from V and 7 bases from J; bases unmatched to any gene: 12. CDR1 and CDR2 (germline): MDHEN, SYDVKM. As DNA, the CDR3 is TGTGCCAGCAGTTCATTTAGCGGGACTTTGTTTGAGCAGTACTTC. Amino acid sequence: CASSSFSGTLFEQYF. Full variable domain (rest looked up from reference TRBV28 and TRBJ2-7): DVKVTQSSRYLVKRTGEKVFLECVQDMDHENMFWYRQDPGLGLRLIYFSYDVKMKEKGDIPEGYSVSREKKERFSLILESASTNQTSMYLCASSSFSGTLFEQYFGPGTRLTVT.

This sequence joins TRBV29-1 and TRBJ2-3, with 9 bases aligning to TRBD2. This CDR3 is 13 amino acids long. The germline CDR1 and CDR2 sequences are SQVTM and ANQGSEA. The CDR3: CSWTSAHTDTQYF. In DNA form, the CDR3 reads TGCAGTTGGACTAGCGCCCACACAGATACGCAGTATTTT.

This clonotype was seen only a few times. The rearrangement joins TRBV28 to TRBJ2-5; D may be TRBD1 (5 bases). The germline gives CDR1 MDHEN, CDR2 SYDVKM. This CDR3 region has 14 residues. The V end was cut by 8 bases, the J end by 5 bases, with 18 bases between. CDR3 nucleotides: TGTGCCAGCTGCGCCGGCCAGGGCGCCGAGACCCAGTACTTC. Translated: CASCAGQGAETQYF.

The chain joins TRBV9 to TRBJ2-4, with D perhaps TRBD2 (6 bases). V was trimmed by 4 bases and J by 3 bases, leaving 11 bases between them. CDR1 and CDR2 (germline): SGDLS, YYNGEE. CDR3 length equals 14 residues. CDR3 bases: TGTGCCAGCAGCCTGGGAGGCGACAAAAACATTCAGTACTTC. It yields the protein CASSLGGDKNIQYF.

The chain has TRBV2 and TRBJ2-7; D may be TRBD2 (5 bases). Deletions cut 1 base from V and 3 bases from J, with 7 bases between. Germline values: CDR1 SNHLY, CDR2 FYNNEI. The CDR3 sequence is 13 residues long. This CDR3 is CASSEGRNYEQYF. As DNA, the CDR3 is TGTGCCAGCAGTGAAGGGAGGAACTACGAGCAGTACTTC.

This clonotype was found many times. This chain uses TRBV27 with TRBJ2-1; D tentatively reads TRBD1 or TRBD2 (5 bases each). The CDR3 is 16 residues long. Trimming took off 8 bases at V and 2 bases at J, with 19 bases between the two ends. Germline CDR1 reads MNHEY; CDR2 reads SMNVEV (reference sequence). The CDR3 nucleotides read TGTGCCAGCGGTCTCTTTCGGGGCCCCCCCTACAATGAGCAGTTCTTC. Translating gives CASGLFRGPPYNEQFF.